These T cell receptor beta chains were read from a single sample in a study of glioma-infiltrating T cells. TCRdb recomputed calls from the multiplex PCR reads with MiXCR, one row per CDR3 protein. The repertoire holds under 130,000 distinct CDR3 sequences, with about 28% as singletons. The sample consisted of glioma tissue, nonneoplastic brain tissue, or PBMCs (not recorded which). These receptors were collected from a human donor with low-grade glioma or glioblastoma, undergoing nonglioma brain surgery, or in good health (not recorded which). Both conserved end residues are part of each CDR3. D genes are given only for firm matches. Expanded clones are given a class, and other clones once, few, many or no size at all.

V	D	size	J	DNA	CDR3
TRBV28	NA	many	TRBJ2-5	TGTGCCAGCAGTCCGCTGTTCGGGACCCAGTACTTC	CASSPLFGTQYF
TRBV28	TRBD1	few	TRBJ1-6	TGTGCCAGCAGCCCCGGACAGGCCCCCTCACCCCTCCACTTT	CASSPGQAPSPLHF
TRBV19	TRBD1	few	TRBJ1-2	TGTGCCAGTAGTCGATCCGGGACAGGGGACTATGGCTACACCTTC	CASSRSGTGDYGYTF
TRBV28	NA	many	TRBJ2-3	TGTGCCAGCACCTGGGGGGGCACAGATACGCAGTATTTT	CASTWGGTDTQYF
TRBV20-1	TRBD2	NA	TRBJ2-1	TGCAGTGCTCCCTCATGGACTAGCGGGGTCAATGAGCAGTTCTTC	CSAPSWTSGVNEQFF
TRBV20-1	NA	many	TRBJ1-1	TGCAGTGCCTTCCAAAACGTGATCGGGACTGAAGCTTTCTTT	CSAFQNVIGTEAFF
TRBV20-1	NA	many	TRBJ2-3	TGCAGTGCTAGAGATTGGGTGGACACAGATACGCAGTATTTT	CSARDWVDTDTQYF
TRBV20-1	NA	many	TRBJ1-1	TGCAGTGCTCCTGACTCCCCGAACACTGAAGCTTTCTTT	CSAPDSPNTEAFF
TRBV12-3/TRBV12-4	NA	few	TRBJ1-2	TGTGCCAGCAGTTTGACCTACACGGGAGGCTACACCTTC	CASSLTYTGGYTF
TRBV19	NA	NA	TRBJ2-1	TGTGCCAGTAGCGGGGACTTCTTCAATGAGCAGTTCTTC	CASSGDFFNEQFF
TRBV27	NA	many	TRBJ1-1	TGTGCCAGCATTCGGAGCGGGAATACGAACACTGAAGCTTTCTTT	CASIRSGNTNTEAFF
TRBV11-2	NA	many	TRBJ1-1	TGTGCCAGCAGCTTACTTCTGGACAGTGAAGCTTTCTTT	CASSLLLDSEAFF
TRBV24-1	NA	many	TRBJ2-5	TGTGCCACCAGTGATTTAGCGCGAGGGGGGCGAGAGACCCAGTACTTC	CATSDLARGGRETQYF
TRBV5-4	NA	NA	TRBJ2-4	TGTGCCAGCAGCTTGGCTCGGGGGAGTGGAAACATTCAGTACTTC	CASSLARGSGNIQYF
TRBV5-6	NA	NA	TRBJ2-7	TGTGCCAGCACCCTACAGGGAGAGCAGTACTTC	CASTLQGEQYF
TRBV13	NA	NA	TRBJ1-5	TGTGCCAGCAGTGAGCGCAGCAATCAGCCCCAGCATTTT	CASSERSNQPQHF
TRBV20-1	NA	many	TRBJ2-5	TGCAGTGCTAGAGAAAAGGGAGCTCAAGAGACCCAGTACTTC	CSAREKGAQETQYF
TRBV7-9	TRBD1	many	TRBJ2-7	TGTGCCAGCAGCTGGACAGGCTACGAGCAGTACTTC	CASSWTGYEQYF
TRBV6-6	NA	many	TRBJ1-3	TGTGCCAGCAGTTACGGGAGCTCTGGAAACACCATATATTTT	CASSYGSSGNTIYF
TRBV4-2	TRBD2	many	TRBJ2-3	TGTGCCAGCAGCCAAGAAGGCGGGGGGGCCGCAGATACGCAGTATTTT	CASSQEGGGAADTQYF
TRBV24-1	NA	many	TRBJ1-2	TGTGCCACCAGTGACCCTACAGGGCGGGGCTACACCTTC	CATSDPTGRGYTF
TRBV6-6	NA	NA	TRBJ2-7	TGTGCCAGCGGTTACTCGGGCGGCAGGGCCCACGAGCAGTACTTC	CASGYSGGRAHEQYF
TRBV19	TRBD2	few	TRBJ2-1	TGTGCCAGTAGTAGAGCTAGCGGGGGGACCTCCTACAATGAGCAGTTCTTC	CASSRASGGTSYNEQFF
TRBV4-3	NA	few	TRBJ2-3	TGCGCCAGCAGCCGCGGGCAAATGACTAGCACAGATACGCAGTATTTT	CASSRGQMTSTDTQYF
TRBV2	NA	NA	TRBJ1-5	TGTGCCAGCAGTGACAGCTACGGCAATCAGCCCCAGCATTTT	CASSDSYGNQPQHF
TRBV12-3/TRBV12-4	NA	NA	TRBJ1-2	TGTGCCAGCAGTGGAGCCAATATTGGCTACACCTTC	CASSGANIGYTF
TRBV24-1	NA	many	TRBJ2-3	TGTGCCACCAGTGATGGCCCGGACGATACGCAGTATTTT	CATSDGPDDTQYF
TRBV19	NA	few	TRBJ1-2	TGTGCCAGTAGTATAGATCGTTATCGCTATGGCTACACCTTC	CASSIDRYRYGYTF
TRBV6-2/TRBV6-3	NA	many	TRBJ1-3	TGTGCCAGCAGTTATTGGCAGAGCTCTGGAAACACCATATATTTT	CASSYWQSSGNTIYF
TRBV7-9	NA	NA	TRBJ1-1	TGTGCCAGCAGCCTATCCCGGGACAAAGGGGGGAACACTGAAGCTTTCTTT	CASSLSRDKGGNTEAFF
TRBV4-2	NA	NA	TRBJ2-5	TGTGCCAGCAGCCAAGCCCTGGCTACCGGAAACCAAGAGACCCAGTACTTC	CASSQALATGNQETQYF
TRBV20-1	NA	few	TRBJ1-2	TGCAGTGCTTCCTTCAGGAGAGGCCTAAGTGGCTACACCTTC	CSASFRRGLSGYTF
TRBV2	TRBD1	NA	TRBJ2-7	TGTGCCAGCAGTGAAGCAGGGACAGGGCCCTCGGGCTACGAGCAGTACTTC	CASSEAGTGPSGYEQYF
TRBV20-1	NA	NA	TRBJ1-5	TGCAGTGCCGGTGGGGACTGCAATCAGCCCCAGCATTTT	CSAGGDCNQPQHF
TRBV12-3/TRBV12-4	NA	few	TRBJ2-7	TGTGCCAGCAGCACCGGGACACTAGACTCCTACGAGCAGTACTTC	CASSTGTLDSYEQYF
TRBV24-1	NA	many	TRBJ2-7	TGTGCCACCAGTGAGGCGGGCTACGAGCAGTACTTC	CATSEAGYEQYF
TRBV25-1	NA	many	TRBJ1-1	TGTGCCAGCAGTGTCCATCCTAGTGCTACCCTCACTGAAGCTTTCTTT	CASSVHPSATLTEAFF
TRBV28	NA	many	TRBJ2-7	TGTGCCAGAGGTGGGTCGAGCATCTACGAGCAGTACTTC	CARGGSSIYEQYF
TRBV7-9	TRBD1	NA	TRBJ2-1	TGTGCCAGCAGCGCTCGGACAGGGCGGTACAATGAGCATTTCTTC	CASSARTGRYNEHFF
TRBV9	NA	many	TRBJ1-1	TGTGCCAGCAGCCCAGGAGTAAGGATGAACACTGAAGCTTTCTTT	CASSPGVRMNTEAFF
TRBV6-2/TRBV6-3	NA	many	TRBJ2-1	TGTGCCAGCAGTTACTCGCCCTCCCTAGCGAAAAACGACAATGAGCAGTTCTTC	CASSYSPSLAKNDNEQFF
TRBV4-2	NA	once	TRBJ2-7	TGTGCCAGCAGCCAAGAAGTGGGTGGATTATCGGGGCTCCCTTACAATGAGCAGTACTTC	CASSQEVGGLSGLPYNEQYF
TRBV12-3/TRBV12-4	TRBD1	NA	TRBJ2-2	TGTGCCAGCAGAGCCGGGACAGGGGTAACCGGGGAGCTGTTTTTT	CASRAGTGVTGELFF